The clone carrying this T cell receptor (beta chain) was counted a few times. Each CDR3 protein gets one entry after TCRdb re-called the 5' RACE reads with MiXCR. The repertoire has 400,000 or so distinct CDR3 sequences, roughly 6.1% of them found once; the top ten carry about 15%. V shed 0 bases, J shed 6 bases, and the junction held 6 bases outside the gene matches. The CDR3 length is 15 residues. The V gene's germline CDR1 is DFQATT and CDR2 SNEGSKA (reference sequence). The record originates from a study of T cells after yellow fever vaccination. This chain connects TRBV20-1 to TRBJ2-7; 12 nucleotides align to TRBD1. Sequenced here: PBMCs, sampled 5 days after the yellow fever booster vaccination. The receptor was derived from a man aged 25 to 45 who received the YFV17D yellow fever vaccine. The CDR3 protein is CSARDPGTGGAEQYF. As DNA, the CDR3 is TGCAGTGCTAGAGACCCCGGGACAGGGGGCGCCGAGCAGTACTTC.